This TCR beta chain was sequenced in a study of siplizumab effects on memory and regulatory T cells. This clone was detected once. Germline V gene sequence: CDR1 SGHDT, CDR2 YYEEEE. V shed 5 bases and J shed 5 bases, with 16 bases lying between them. CDR3 size: 15 residues. It was 10^5 or so TCR templates that were assayed per sample. Sequencing was performed with immunoSEQ multiplex PCR; in TCRdb, only in-frame clones are kept and a portion is missing. The sample has about 100,000 clones, 85% to 95% seen once. The TCR comes from a human donor in good health. The material sequenced was non-Treg CD4+ T cells sorted from blood. The genes are TRBV5-6 and TRBJ2-2; D may be TRBD2 (5 bases). CDR3 protein: CASRGGRRGTGELFF. CDR3 coding DNA: TGTGCCAGCAGGGGCGGCAGGAGAGGGACCGGGGAGCTGTTTTTT.